This paragraph reports one TCR beta chain. The data belong to a study of blood T cell repertoires in COVID-19. Study background: From T cells, B-cell-depleted T cells, or PBMCs came the material, which was cDNA or gDNA.

Source study methods: Estimates of nucleated cell counts were drawn from the amplification of reference gene primers. Clones were sequenced by immunoSEQ multiplex PCR, and TCRdb holds only the in-frame ones, with some missing. That table gives V, J and clone size, and the DNA gave D and trimming. The data contain around 500,000 clones, 88% of them singletons. There are 15 residues in the CDR3. Germline CDR1 reads LGHNA; CDR2 reads YSLEER. The V and J ends lost 4 bases and 3 bases, in that order; junction bases with no gene match: 6. The TCR originated in a woman between 40 and 55 years old who had recovered from COVID-19. The sample was PBMCs or T cells enriched from blood (not recorded which). J is TRBJ2-7 and V is TRBV4-3; 10 bases are a match to TRBD1. The CDR3 sequence is CASSPTRDRGYEQYF. CDR3 DNA: TGCGCCAGCAGCCCGACAAGGGACAGGGGCTACGAGCAGTACTTC.